This entry features one T cell receptor beta chain sequence. Its antigen remains unidentified. The entry originates in a study of T cell responses to AZD1222 COVID-19 vaccine. Study as a whole: Analysis merged second doses at about 4 or about 12 weeks. General study points: The repertoires were collected only after the peak T cell response. It should be noted that donors were predominantly white British and more often female, and clonal diversity was possibly underestimated. CD4 TCRs associated with vaccination spanned spike, dominating at 160-218 and 743-854.

The data were produced by immunoSEQ multiplex PCR, yet TCRdb's version contains in-frame clones alone and is incomplete. The sample has around 140,000 clones, 85% to 95% seen once. This material consisted of peripheral blood, taken on day 0 of AZD1222 vaccination. This clonotype was sampled from an adult in good health.

Here the CDR3 DNA reads TGCGCCAGCAGCCAAGATTCCCTAGCGGGGGGATACAATGAGCAGTTCTTC. It specifies CASSQDSLAGGYNEQFF. J is TRBJ2-1 and V is TRBV4-3; TRBD2 matches 11 bases. The V gene end was trimmed by 0 bases and the J gene end by 4 bases; junction bases not matched to a gene: 5. Germline assignment: CDR1 LGHNA and CDR2 YSLEER. The CDR3 consists of 17 residues.